Sequencing of this TCR beta chain was carried out in a study of blood T cell repertoires in COVID-19. Study-level background: Acute and convalescent COVID-19 samples came from the United States, Italy and Spain. The cDNA or gDNA used as material had been derived from T cells, B-cell-depleted T cells, or PBMCs.

The germline V gene encodes CDR1 GTSNPN and CDR2 SVGIG (reference sequence). This CDR3 has 14 residues. V trimming: 3 bases; J trimming: 1 base; junction bases outside the gene matches: 2. Original analysis: Amplification from reference gene primers served as the basis for estimated nucleated cell counts. This table comes from immunoSEQ multiplex PCR, and its TCRdb copy is limited to in-frame clones, with some not included. From that table come the V and J calls and clone size; the DNA was used to work out D and trimming. The sample holds approximately 240,000 clones, roughly 86% seen once. This TCR came from a man aged 50 or older with acute or convalescent COVID-19. Sequencing was carried out using peripheral blood. This sequence joins TRBV30 and TRBJ1-1, with 10 nucleotides matching TRBD1. The CDR3 nucleotides are TGTGCCTGGAGAGGGACAGGGGAGAACACTGAAGCTTTCTTT. Protein: CAWRGTGENTEAFF. Supplemented by reference TRBV30 and TRBJ1-1, the full variable domain reads SQTIHQWPATLVQPVGSPLSLECTVEGTSNPNLYWYRQAAGRGLQLLFYSVGIGQISSEVPQNLSASRPQDRQFILSSKKLLLSDSGFYLCAWRGTGENTEAFFGQGTRLTVV.